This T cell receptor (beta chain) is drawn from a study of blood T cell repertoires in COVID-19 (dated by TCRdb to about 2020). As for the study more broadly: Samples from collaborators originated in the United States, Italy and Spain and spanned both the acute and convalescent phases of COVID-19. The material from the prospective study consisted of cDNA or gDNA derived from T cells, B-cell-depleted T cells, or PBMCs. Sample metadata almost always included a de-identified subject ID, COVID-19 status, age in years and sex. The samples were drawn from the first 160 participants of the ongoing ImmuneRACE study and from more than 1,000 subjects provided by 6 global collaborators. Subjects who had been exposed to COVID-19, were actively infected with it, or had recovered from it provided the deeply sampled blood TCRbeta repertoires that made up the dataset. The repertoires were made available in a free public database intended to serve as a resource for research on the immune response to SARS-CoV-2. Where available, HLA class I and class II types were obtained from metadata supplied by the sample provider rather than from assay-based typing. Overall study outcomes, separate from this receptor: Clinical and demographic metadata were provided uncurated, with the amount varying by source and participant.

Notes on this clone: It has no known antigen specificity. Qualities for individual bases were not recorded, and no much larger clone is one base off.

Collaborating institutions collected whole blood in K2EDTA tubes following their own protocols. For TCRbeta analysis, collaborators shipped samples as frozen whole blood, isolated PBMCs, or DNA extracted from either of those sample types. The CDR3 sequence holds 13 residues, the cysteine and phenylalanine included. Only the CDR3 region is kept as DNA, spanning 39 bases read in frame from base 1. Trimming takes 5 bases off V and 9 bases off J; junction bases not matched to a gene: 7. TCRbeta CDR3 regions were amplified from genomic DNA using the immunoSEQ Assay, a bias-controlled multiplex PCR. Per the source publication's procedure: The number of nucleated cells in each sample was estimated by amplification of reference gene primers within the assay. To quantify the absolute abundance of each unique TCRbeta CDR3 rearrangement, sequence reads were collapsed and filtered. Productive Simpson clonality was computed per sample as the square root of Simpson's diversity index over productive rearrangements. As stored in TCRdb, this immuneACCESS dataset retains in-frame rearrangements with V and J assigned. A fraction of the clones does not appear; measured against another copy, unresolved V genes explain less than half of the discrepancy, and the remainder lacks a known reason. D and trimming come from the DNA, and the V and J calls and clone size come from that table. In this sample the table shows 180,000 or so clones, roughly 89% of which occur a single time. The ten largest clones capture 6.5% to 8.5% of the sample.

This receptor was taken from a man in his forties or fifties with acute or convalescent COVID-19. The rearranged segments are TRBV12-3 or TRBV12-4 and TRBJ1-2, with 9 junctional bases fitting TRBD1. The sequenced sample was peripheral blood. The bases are TGTGCCAGCAGTGGCCGGGACAGGGTTAGCTACACCTTC. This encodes CASSGRDRVSYTF.